This TCR beta chain derives from a study of T cell responses to AZD1222 COVID-19 vaccine. Findings and caveats of the study: At baseline, just six AZD1222 recipients tested seropositive.

Only in-frame clones appear in the TCRdb table, and some are missing; sequencing was by immunoSEQ multiplex PCR. This sample has tens of thousands of clones, with over 65% found just once. Remarks on this clone: The antigen is unknown.

This receptor was identified in an adult in good health. The material sequenced was peripheral blood, taken on day 0 of AZD1222 vaccination.

The CDR3 spells CASSQDRRTVNTEAFF. The CDR3 DNA sequence: TGTGCCAGCAGCCAAGATCGCCGGACAGTGAACACTGAAGCTTTCTTT. The chain is built from TRBV3-1 (or the pseudogene TRBV3-2) and TRBJ1-1; D perhaps matches TRBD1 (6 bases). With 0 bases removed from V and 0 bases from J, the gap between germline ends came to 11 bases. The CDR3 totals 16 residues. Germline V gene sequence: CDR1 LGHDT, CDR2 YNNKEL (reference sequence).